The 7 T cell receptor beta chains below come from one sample, sequenced in a study of blood T cell repertoires in COVID-19. The repertoire was sequenced with immunoSEQ multiplex PCR; TCRdb's copy has only in-frame clones and lacks some. Among 150,000 to 200,000 clones listed, about 80% were seen once. Sample: peripheral blood. The receptors originated from a human donor with acute or convalescent COVID-19. The donor label of this sample is uncertain.

The chain has TRBV2 and TRBJ2-1; 14 positions match TRBD2. After removal of 0 bases from V and 8 bases from J, the junction contained 6 bases not matched to a gene. CDR1 SNHLY and CDR2 FYNNEI come from the germline V gene. The CDR3 is made up of 17 amino acids. The CDR3 sequence is CASSEAPPTSGGDEQFF. The DNA of the CDR3 is TGTGCCAGCAGTGAAGCGCCCCCGACTAGCGGGGGGGATGAGCAGTTCTTC. Combining the CDR3 with reference TRBV2 and TRBJ2-1 gives the whole variable domain EPEVTQTPSHQVTQMGQEVILRCVPISNHLYFYWYRQILGQKVEFLVSFYNNEISEKSEIFDDQFSVERPDGSNFTLKIRSTKLEDSAMYFCASSEAPPTSGGDEQFFGPGTRLTVL.

The chain couples TRBV5-5 to TRBJ2-1; possible D gene TRBD2, 6 bases. The germline CDR1 and CDR2 sequences are SGHKS and YYEKEE (reference sequence). The CDR3 length is 18 residues. The V gene lost 4 bases and the J gene lost 2 bases, with 22 bases spanning the gap. This CDR3 reads CASSPGGSRGRPYNEQFF. For the CDR3, the DNA is TGTGCCAGCAGCCCCGGCGGGTCGCGGGGCCGGCCCTACAATGAGCAGTTCTTC.

The chain is built from TRBV5-4 and TRBJ2-3, with D possibly being TRBD2 (6 bases). Trimming shortened V by 3 bases and J by 0 bases, and 14 bases separated the two germline ends. The germline V gene encodes CDR1 SGHNT and CDR2 YYREEE (reference sequence). The CDR3 is made up of 16 amino acids. This CDR3 is CASSWLSGPSTDTQYF. The CDR3 nucleotides read TGTGCCAGCAGCTGGTTGAGCGGGCCAAGCACAGATACGCAGTATTTT.

The CDR3 bases are TGTGCCAGCAGTTACTCGGGGGCAGGGCAGCGTGAGCAGTTCTTC. This translates into CASSYSGAGQREQFF. The chain carries TRBV6-5 and TRBJ2-1; a possible D gene is TRBD1 (6 bases). Trimming removed 0 bases at V and 9 bases at J, with 15 bases between. The CDR3 is made up of 15 amino acids. CDR1 and CDR2 from the germline V gene are MNHEY and SVGAGI.

The chain recombines TRBV18 with TRBJ2-2, with D unclear. Germline V gives CDR1 KGHSH, CDR2 LQKENI. The germline V and J ends were trimmed by 3 bases and 5 bases, with 7 bases remaining between them. The CDR3 totals 13 residues. CDR3 coding DNA: TGTGCCAGCTCACCTGAGAGAACCGGGGAGCTGTTTTTT. This gives the protein CASSPERTGELFF.

The chain links TRBV27 to TRBJ1-1; 7 bases align to TRBD1. V lost 4 bases, J lost 1 base, and 9 bases stayed unmatched. The CDR3 extends over 16 amino acids. Germline loops: CDR1 MNHEY, CDR2 SMNVEV (reference sequence). The CDR3 region has the DNA TGTGCCAGCAGTTCCACCCAAGGGACAGCGAACACTGAAGCTTTCTTT. It codes for CASSSTQGTANTEAFF.

J is TRBJ2-7 and V is TRBV30; D perhaps matches TRBD2 (5 bases). V was trimmed by 2 bases and J by 3 bases, leaving 23 bases between them. CDR3 length: 17 residues. The germline gives CDR1 GTSNPN, CDR2 SVGIG (reference sequence). In DNA, the CDR3 is TGTGCCTGGAGTTTGCTATCGAGGACGGGGTCATACTACGAGCAGTACTTC. Translated: CAWSLLSRTGSYYEQYF.